This T cell receptor beta chain was found in a study of cytomegalovirus exposure and HLA in healthy donors. This clone has just a few counts. This PCR relied on a set of 60 Vbeta primers and 13 Jbeta primers. Sequencing used immunoSEQ multiplex PCR; TCRdb keeps in-frame clones, though not all of them. Seen here are 100,000 to 150,000 clones, around 8.5% observed once, and the top ten hold 4.5% to 7%. The receptor comes from a man between 40 and 49 years old in good health and CMV-seronegative. Material: PBMCs.

CDR3 sequence reads: CASSLGRGGRETQYF. The CDR3 region has the DNA TGTGCCAGCAGCCTCGGGCGGGGGGGCCGTGAGACCCAGTACTTC. This chain joins TRBV7-9 and TRBJ2-5, with 9 bases fitting TRBD2. The CDR3 extends over 15 amino acids. The V gene's germline CDR1 is SEHNR and CDR2 FQNEAQ (reference sequence). The ends lost 5 bases at V and 5 bases at J; junction bases unmatched: 9. The full variable domain, its missing parts supplied by reference TRBV7-9 and TRBJ2-5, is DTGVSQNPRHKITKRGQNVTFRCDPISEHNRLYWYRQTLGQGPEFLTYFQNEAQLEKSRLLSDRFSAERPKGSFSTLEIQRTEQGDSAMYLCASSLGRGGRETQYFGPGTRLLVL.